This TCR beta chain comes out of a study of blood T cell repertoires in COVID-19. Data came from immunoSEQ multiplex PCR; TCRdb stores just in-frame clones and leaves some out. The sample yields nearly 95,000 clones, about nine tenths seen once. CDR3 length: 15 amino acids. Germline values: CDR1 SGHRS, CDR2 YFSETQ. With 6 bases removed from V and 0 bases from J, the gap between germline ends came to 12 bases. The chain has TRBV5-1 and TRBJ2-2; D perhaps matches TRBD2 (6 bases). The sample comprised peripheral blood. The receptor's source is a woman of 80 years or more with acute or convalescent COVID-19. The CDR3 loop is CASTHLATNTGELFF. The CDR3 DNA is TGCGCCAGCACCCATCTAGCGACGAACACCGGGGAGCTGTTTTTT.